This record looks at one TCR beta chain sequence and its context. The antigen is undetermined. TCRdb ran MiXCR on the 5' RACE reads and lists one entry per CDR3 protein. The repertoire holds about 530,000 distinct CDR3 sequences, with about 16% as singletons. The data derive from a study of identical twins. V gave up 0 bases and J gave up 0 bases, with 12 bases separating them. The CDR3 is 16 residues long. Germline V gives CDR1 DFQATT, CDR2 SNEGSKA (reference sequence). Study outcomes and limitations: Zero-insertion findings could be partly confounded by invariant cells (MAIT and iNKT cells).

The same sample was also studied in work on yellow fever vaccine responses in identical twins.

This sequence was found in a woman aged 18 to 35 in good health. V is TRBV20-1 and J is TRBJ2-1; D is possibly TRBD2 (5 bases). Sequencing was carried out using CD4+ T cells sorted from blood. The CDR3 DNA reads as TGCAGTGCTAGAGATGTAAGCGGACTCTCCTACAATGAGCAGTTCTTC. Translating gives CSARDVSGLSYNEQFF.